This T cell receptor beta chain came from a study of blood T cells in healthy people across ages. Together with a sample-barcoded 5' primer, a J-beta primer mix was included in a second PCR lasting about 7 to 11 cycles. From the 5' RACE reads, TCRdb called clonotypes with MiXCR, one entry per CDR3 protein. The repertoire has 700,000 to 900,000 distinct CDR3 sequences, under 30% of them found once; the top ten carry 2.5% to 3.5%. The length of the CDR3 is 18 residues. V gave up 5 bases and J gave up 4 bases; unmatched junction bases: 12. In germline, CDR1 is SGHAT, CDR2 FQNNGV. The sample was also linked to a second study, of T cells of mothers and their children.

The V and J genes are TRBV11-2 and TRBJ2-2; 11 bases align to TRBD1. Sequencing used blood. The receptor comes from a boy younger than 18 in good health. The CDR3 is CASSLTSGTGGFTGELFF. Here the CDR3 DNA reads TGTGCCAGCAGCCTAACCTCCGGGACAGGGGGATTCACCGGGGAGCTGTTTTTT.